The TCR beta chain under discussion was sequenced for a study of PD-L1 blockade in urothelial cancer. About the study: It was at 3 weeks (second dose) and 6 weeks after treatment start that blood was analyzed. A median roughly 140,000 T cells were found in blood samples.

The table came from immunoSEQ multiplex PCR; TCRdb's copy has only in-frame clones and leaves some out. The table shows tens of thousands of clones, with about 85% occurring only once. The ends lost 1 base at V and 4 bases at J; junction bases unmatched: 4. The CDR3 contains 15 residues. Germline values: CDR1 LNHNV, CDR2 YYDKDF (reference sequence). As for time point: peripheral blood 6 weeks after treatment start. The chain employs TRBV15 and TRBJ2-3, with 8 bases matching TRBD2. Here the sequenced sample was PBMCs, taken around atezolizumab (anti-PD-L1) treatment. The source is a man aged 50 to 60 with urothelial cancer. As DNA, the CDR3 is TGTGCCACCAGCAGAGCAGCGGGAGCACCAGATACGCAGTATTTT. Translation gives CATSRAAGAPDTQYF.